The next 20 T cell receptor beta chains were all read from a single sample in a study of blood T cell repertoires in COVID-19 (TCRdb year 2020). Libraries were built with the immunoSEQ multiplex PCR assay. This immuneACCESS table, as held by TCRdb, lists in-frame sequences with V and J called but not all clones. Of the missing ones, under half trace to an unresolved V gene in checked studies; the others have no known cause. This sample holds roughly 120,000 clones; more than 75% were observed only once. About 3.9% of the sample rests with the top ten. Sequencing was carried out using peripheral blood. The receptors were gathered from a man aged 55 to 70 with acute or convalescent COVID-19.

V and J are TRBV5-6 and TRBJ2-3, with a possible D match to TRBD1 (5 bases). Per germline, CDR1 SGHDT and CDR2 YYEEEE. The CDR3 has 16 residues. V lost 2 bases and J lost 5, with 18 bases in between. CDR3 sequence (DNA): TGTGCCAGCAGCTTCTATCCAGGGTTTTTGGGAGATACGCAGTATTTT. Protein product: CASSFYPGFLGDTQYF.

This clone was picked up one time. CDR3 bases: TGTGCCAGTAAGAGGCAGGGTGGTTTGAACACTGAAGCTTTCTTT. Amino acid sequence: CASKRQGGLNTEAFF. The chain recombines TRBV6-5 with TRBJ1-1; possible D gene TRBD1, 5 bases. The CDR3 spans 15 residues. V dropped 9 bases and J dropped 0 bases, with 17 bases sitting between them. From germline, CDR1 is MNHEY and CDR2 SVGAGI.

CDR3 in amino acids: CASSPSRVLLTDTQYF. The CDR3 bases are TGTGCCAGCAGTCCCTCGCGGGTACTCCTCACAGATACGCAGTATTTT. The V gene is TRBV27, the J gene TRBJ2-3, with a tentative D call TRBD2 (5 bases). Germline CDR1 is MNHEY and CDR2 is SMNVEV (reference sequence). This CDR3 contains 16 residues. V lost 5 bases and J lost 2, with 17 bases in between.

The chain is built from TRBV5-1 and TRBJ1-1; D is perhaps TRBD1 (5 bases). The CDR3 runs to 14 residues. In germline, CDR1 is SGHRS, CDR2 YFSETQ. Deletions cut 0 bases from V and 1 base from J, with 7 bases between. CDR3 loop: CASSLGGTNTEAFF. Here the CDR3 DNA reads TGCGCCAGCAGCTTGGGCGGGACGAACACTGAAGCTTTCTTT. Full variable domain (missing parts from reference TRBV5-1 and TRBJ1-1): KAGVTQTPRYLIKTRGQQVTLSCSPISGHRSVSWYQQTPGQGLQFLFEYFSETQRNKGNFPGRFSGRQFSNSRSEMNVSTLELGDSALYLCASSLGGTNTEAFFGQGTRLTVV.

A single count supports this clone. This chain links TRBV28 with TRBJ2-7, with TRBD1 matching 9 bases. CDR1 is MDHEN and CDR2 is SYDVKM in the germline V gene. V dropped 8 bases and J dropped 2; count of bases not matched to a gene: 7. The CDR3 runs 14 residues. The CDR3 region is CASRLDRGPYEQYF. The CDR3 region has the DNA TGTGCCAGCCGGTTGGACAGGGGCCCCTACGAGCAGTACTTC. The whole variable domain, filled in from reference TRBV28 and TRBJ2-7, reads DVKVTQSSRYLVKRTGEKVFLECVQDMDHENMFWYRQDPGLGLRLIYFSYDVKMKEKGDIPEGYSVSREKKERFSLILESASTNQTSMYLCASRLDRGPYEQYFGPGTRLTVT.

J is TRBJ2-3 and V is TRBV28, with D possibly TRBD2 on 5 matching bases. Trimming stripped 5 bases from V and 8 bases from J, with 17 bases between. This CDR3 spans 14 amino acids. Germline V gene sequence: CDR1 MDHEN, CDR2 SYDVKM. The CDR3 nucleotides are TGTGCCAGCAGTCCTCCGGAGAGGGTTGGTACGCAGTATTTT. Its translation is CASSPPERVGTQYF. Full variable domain (missing parts from reference TRBV28 and TRBJ2-3): DVKVTQSSRYLVKRTGEKVFLECVQDMDHENMFWYRQDPGLGLRLIYFSYDVKMKEKGDIPEGYSVSREKKERFSLILESASTNQTSMYLCASSPPERVGTQYFGPGTRLTVL.

The rearrangement joins TRBV28 to TRBJ1-2; tentative D call: TRBD1 (6 bases). This CDR3 is 13 amino acids long. Trimming removed 3 bases from V and 7 bases from J, with 12 bases in between. The germline V gene encodes CDR1 MDHEN and CDR2 SYDVKM. CDR3 amino acids: CASSFVSGVGYTF. As DNA, the CDR3 is TGTGCCAGCAGTTTTGTATCAGGGGTTGGCTACACCTTC.

The J gene is TRBJ1-5, the V gene TRBV7-6, with TRBD1 matching 7 bases. The CDR3 spans 15 residues. From germline, CDR1 is SGHVS and CDR2 FNYEAQ. Unmatched junction bases numbered 13, after V lost 5 bases and J lost 9 bases. The CDR3 coding sequence is TGTGCCAGCAGCCAGGGACAGTGGGGTGATTGGCCCCAGCATTTT. Its translation is CASSQGQWGDWPQHF.

The chain couples TRBV6-4 to TRBJ2-4; possibly TRBD1 for D (6 bases). Germline V CDR1 and CDR2: MRHNA, SNTAGT. Trimming removed 4 bases from V and 0 bases from J, with 16 bases in between. This CDR3 comprises 17 residues. The CDR3 region is CASSVPVGQKAKNIQYF. In DNA form, the CDR3 reads TGTGCCAGCAGTGTCCCTGTCGGACAGAAAGCCAAAAACATTCAGTACTTC.

This clone was seen only once. The gene calls are TRBV24-1 and TRBJ2-2, with D possibly being TRBD2 (5 bases). CDR3 length equals 16 residues. In germline, CDR1 is KGHDR, CDR2 SFDVKD. Trimming left V 5 bases short and J 5 bases short, with 17 bases between. This CDR3 reads CATSAADRGLTGELFF. As DNA, the CDR3 is TGTGCCACCAGTGCCGCCGACCGGGGTTTAACCGGGGAGCTGTTTTTT.

This clone was seen once. This sequence joins TRBV6-2 or TRBV6-3 and TRBJ2-6; D gene ambiguous. Germline V gene data show CDR1 as MNHEY and CDR2 as SVGEGT. CDR3 length: 15 amino acids. Deletions cut 4 bases from V and 1 base from J, with 8 bases between. CDR3 nucleotides: TGTGCCAGCAGTTTACAGTGGTCTGGGGCCAACGTCCTGACTTTC. Encoded protein: CASSLQWSGANVLTF.

V is TRBV21-1 and J is TRBJ2-1; the tabulated D call, TRBD1, remains unverified against the DNA. TRBV21-1 is termed a pseudogene. The CDR3 contains 18 residues. The CDR3 sequence: CASSKVRGAPRGTNEQFF. The CDR3 bases are TGTGCCAGCAGCAAAGTCAGGGGAGCCCCTCGAGGCACGAATGAGCAGTTCTTC.

The chain combines TRBV7-9 with TRBJ1-2; D not resolved. The CDR3 is 11 amino acids. Germline V gene sequence: CDR1 SEHNR, CDR2 FQNEAQ (reference sequence). Trimming stripped 7 bases from V and 4 bases from J, with 7 bases between. CDR3 DNA: TGTGCCAGCACGGGAGCCTATGGCTACACCTTC. Translating gives CASTGAYGYTF.

The chain links TRBV28 to TRBJ2-1; 12 nucleotides match TRBD2. Unmatched junction bases numbered 5, after V lost 5 bases and J lost 6 bases. The length of the CDR3 is 15 residues. Germline V gene lookup returns CDR1 MDHEN and CDR2 SYDVKM. CDR3 region: CASSPSGRALNEQFF. The CDR3 DNA is TGTGCCAGCAGTCCTAGCGGGAGGGCCCTCAATGAGCAGTTCTTC. Based on the CDR3 plus reference TRBV28 and TRBJ2-1, the full variable domain is DVKVTQSSRYLVKRTGEKVFLECVQDMDHENMFWYRQDPGLGLRLIYFSYDVKMKEKGDIPEGYSVSREKKERFSLILESASTNQTSMYLCASSPSGRALNEQFFGPGTRLTVL.

The chain couples TRBV3-1 (or the pseudogene TRBV3-2) to TRBJ2-5; weak D call: TRBD1 (6 bases). Trimming shortened V by 5 bases and J by 3 bases, and 13 bases separated the two germline ends. CDR3 length: 14 amino acids. Germline CDR1 LGHDT, CDR2 YNNKEL (reference sequence). The CDR3 sequence: CASSLITGKETQYF. In DNA form, the CDR3 reads TGTGCCAGCAGCTTAATAACAGGGAAAGAGACCCAGTACTTC.

The chain links TRBV6-5 to TRBJ1-2; TRBD1 matches at 7 bases. The CDR3 length is 12 residues. In germline, CDR1 is MNHEY, CDR2 SVGAGI. V was pared by 10 bases and J by 4 bases, with 6 bases of the junction left unmatched. CDR3 residues: CATNDRAYGYTF. In DNA, the CDR3 is TGTGCCACGAATGACAGGGCCTATGGCTACACCTTC.

V and J are TRBV4-3 and TRBJ1-4; 8 nucleotides agree with TRBD1. Germline CDR1 and CDR2: LGHNA and YSLEER. The CDR3 length is 16 residues. V shed 0 bases, J shed 7 bases, and the junction held 7 bases outside the gene matches. The CDR3 region is CASSQEKQGVSEKLFF. The CDR3 DNA follows: TGCGCCAGCAGCCAAGAGAAACAGGGGGTCAGTGAAAAACTGTTTTTT.

V gene TRBV15 combines with J gene TRBJ1-4; TRBD1 agrees at 7 bases. This CDR3 spans 13 amino acids. From germline, CDR1 is LNHNV and CDR2 YYDKDF (reference sequence). V lost 5 bases, J lost 8 bases, and 5 bases stayed unmatched. As DNA, the CDR3 is TGTGCCACCAGCGTTGGGACAGACGAAAAACTGTTTTTT. It specifies CATSVGTDEKLFF.

The chain recombines TRBV9 with TRBJ2-1; D uncertain. The CDR3 runs to 15 residues. Germline V gene data show CDR1 as SGDLS and CDR2 as YYNGEE. Trimming left V 4 bases short and J 12 bases short, with 23 bases between. This CDR3 reads CASSPTPSSIRWQFF. The CDR3 DNA sequence: TGTGCCAGCAGCCCGACTCCCAGTTCAATCCGCTGGCAGTTCTTC. Complete variable domain (other parts from reference TRBV9 and TRBJ2-1): DSGVTQTPKHLITATGQRVTLRCSPRSGDLSVYWYQQSLDQGLQFLIQYYNGEERAKGNILERFSAQQFPDLHSELNLSSLELGDSALYFCASSPTPSSIRWQFFGPGTRLTVL.

The chain carries TRBV6-2 or TRBV6-3 and TRBJ2-7; the D is unclear. CDR1 MNHEY and CDR2 SVGEGT come from the germline V gene. The CDR3 totals 13 residues. V was shortened by 1 base and J by 2 bases, with 6 bases between the two germline ends. CDR3 DNA sequence: TGTGCCAGCAGTTACTTCAGGACCTACGAGCAGTACTTC. The encoded protein is CASSYFRTYEQYF.